One sample yielded the 19 T cell receptor beta chains listed below, sequenced in a study of CD8 T cells in Susac syndrome. The RNA input was roughly 0.45 to 1 ug, and it was reverse transcribed with random hexamers. TCRdb redid the calling of the immunoSEQ multiplex PCR reads with MiXCR, one entry per CDR3 protein. The sample shows fewer than 300,000 distinct CDR3 sequences, around 84% of them seen only once. Sequenced: CD8+ T cells from PBMCs. The source is a human donor with multiple sclerosis.

The rearrangement links TRBV6-5 to TRBJ1-1; maybe TRBD1 (5 bases). V lost 7 bases to trimming and J lost 1 base, with 13 bases between them. This CDR3 is 14 amino acids long. Germline CDR1 is MNHEY and CDR2 is SVGAGI. The chain's CDR3 is CASKLGQGNTEAFF. CDR3 in DNA: TGTGCCAGCAAACTAGGTCAGGGGAACACTGAAGCTTTCTTT.

DNA for the CDR3: TGTGCCAGCGCGGGACTAGCGTTATCCTACAATGAGCAGTTCTTC. Its protein product is CASAGLALSYNEQFF. The chain uses TRBV27 and TRBJ2-1, with TRBD2 matching over 10 bases. The CDR3 extends over 15 amino acids. V was pared by 8 bases and J by 1 base, with 5 bases of the junction left unmatched. Germline-derived CDR1 and CDR2 are MNHEY and SMNVEV (reference sequence).

This clonotype appeared a few times. The gene calls are TRBV24-1 and TRBJ1-2, with D perhaps matching TRBD1 (6 bases). Germline V gene sequence: CDR1 KGHDR, CDR2 SFDVKD. The CDR3 has 12 amino acids. Trimming stripped 12 bases from V and 6 bases from J, with 16 bases between. Written as DNA, the CDR3 is TGTGCCGCGGGGGGCAGCAAAGATGGCTACACCTTC. Translating gives CAAGGSKDGYTF.

There are a few counts of this clonotype. This chain connects TRBV12-3 or TRBV12-4 to TRBJ1-2; weak D call: TRBD1 (5 bases). The CDR3 has 16 amino acids. V lost 2 bases and J lost 3, with 16 bases in between. The DNA for the CDR3 is TGTGCCAGCAGTTTATCAAGAGGAATGGGGGACTATGGCTACACCTTC. Protein product: CASSLSRGMGDYGYTF.

J is TRBJ2-5 and V is TRBV5-1; possibly TRBD1 or TRBD2 for D (5 bases each). Trimming took off 2 bases at V and 7 bases at J, with 15 bases between the two ends. The CDR3 consists of 14 residues. Germline CDR1 SGHRS, CDR2 YFSETQ. The CDR3 DNA follows: TGCGCCAGCAGCTTCACGGGACGAGAGGGGACCCAGTACTTC. Translation gives CASSFTGREGTQYF.

The genes are TRBV11-2 and TRBJ2-4; no firm D call. The CDR3 contains 16 residues. From germline, CDR1 is SGHAT and CDR2 FQNNGV. V was cut by 1 base and J by 0 bases, with 10 bases left in between. This CDR3 is CASSLGRALAKNIQYF. CDR3 coding DNA: TGTGCCAGCAGCTTAGGCCGGGCCCTAGCCAAAAACATTCAGTACTTC.

This clonotype came up once. The chain links TRBV19 to TRBJ2-7; D gene ambiguous. CDR3 size: 14 residues. V dropped 1 base and J dropped 0 bases, with 7 bases sitting between them. Germline V gives CDR1 LNHDA, CDR2 SQIVND (reference sequence). The CDR3 loop reads CASSIGQSSYEQYF. The CDR3 region has the DNA TGTGCCAGTAGTATAGGGCAGAGCTCCTACGAGCAGTACTTC. The complete variable domain, with remaining parts taken from reference TRBV19 and TRBJ2-7, reads DGGITQSPKYLFRKEGQNVTLSCEQNLNHDAMYWYRQDPGQGLRLIYYSQIVNDFQKGDIAEGYSVSREKKESFPLTVTSAQKNPTAFYLCASSIGQSSYEQYFGPGTRLTVT.

The V gene is TRBV20-1, the J gene TRBJ2-1; D uncertain. This CDR3 has 14 residues. The V end was cut by 0 bases, the J end by 5 bases, with 11 bases between. Germline V gene sequence: CDR1 DFQATT, CDR2 SNEGSKA (reference sequence). The CDR3 nucleotides are TGCAGTGCTAGAGATTTGGATACCAACAATGAGCAGTTCTTC. This translates into CSARDLDTNNEQFF.

This clonotype was recorded once. The chain recombines TRBV27 with TRBJ1-2; D gene uncertain. The CDR3 runs 15 residues. Germline V gene lookup returns CDR1 MNHEY and CDR2 SMNVEV (reference sequence). V was trimmed by 2 bases and J by 5 bases, leaving 15 bases between them. The CDR3 DNA is TGTGCCAGCAGTTTACTCTCCCGGATAGCTTATGGCTACACCTTC. Protein: CASSLLSRIAYGYTF.

The V and J genes are TRBV27 and TRBJ1-2; D might be TRBD1 (6 bases). Trimming took 0 bases from V and 4 from J, leaving 12 bases between them. The V gene's germline CDR1 is MNHEY and CDR2 SMNVEV (reference sequence). This CDR3 is built from 15 residues. CDR3 nucleotide sequence: TGTGCCAGCAGTTTATCTTGGGGGCCGACCTATGGCTACACCTTC. The encoded protein is CASSLSWGPTYGYTF.

V and J are TRBV28 and TRBJ2-1; TRBD2 aligns across 9 bases. Trimming removed 1 base from V and 6 bases from J; junction bases left unmatched: 7. CDR1 MDHEN and CDR2 SYDVKM come from the germline V gene. This CDR3 comprises 16 residues. CDR3 coding DNA: TGTGCCAGCAGTTTATACGTAGCGGGAGTAATCAATGAGCAGTTCTTC. Protein: CASSLYVAGVINEQFF. Complete variable domain (other parts from reference TRBV28 and TRBJ2-1): DVKVTQSSRYLVKRTGEKVFLECVQDMDHENMFWYRQDPGLGLRLIYFSYDVKMKEKGDIPEGYSVSREKKERFSLILESASTNQTSMYLCASSLYVAGVINEQFFGPGTRLTVL.

This sequence joins TRBV11-2 and TRBJ1-5; D call uncertain. The germline V and J ends were trimmed by 6 bases and 6 bases, with 9 bases remaining between them. The CDR3 extends over 12 amino acids. The germline gives CDR1 SGHAT, CDR2 FQNNGV. The CDR3: CASSHTSQPQHF. CDR3 DNA: TGTGCCAGCAGTCATACATCTCAGCCCCAGCATTTT.

The chain combines TRBV5-6 with TRBJ1-5, with 7 nucleotides matching TRBD1. Germline CDR1 is SGHDT and CDR2 is YYEEEE. The length of the CDR3 is 14 residues. The ends lost 4 bases at V and 7 bases at J; junction bases unmatched: 8. CDR3 sequence: CASSRATGIQPQHF. The CDR3 coding sequence is TGTGCCAGCAGCCGCGCGACAGGGATCCAGCCCCAGCATTTT.

This chain joins TRBV10-3 and TRBJ1-2; weak D call: TRBD1 (6 bases). Trimming shortened V by 5 bases and J by 8 bases, and 18 bases separated the two germline ends. The CDR3 extends over 14 amino acids. Germline CDR1 ENHRY, CDR2 SYGVKD. CDR3 sequence (DNA): TGTGCCATCAGTCAGGACAGCGGAGGGAGCGGCTACACCTTC. Translated: CAISQDSGGSGYTF.

This clonotype was counted a single time. V and J are TRBV20-1 and TRBJ2-1; TRBD2 matches 12 bases. CDR3 length equals 14 residues. V was clipped by 0 bases and J by 8 bases; unmatched bases: 2. The V gene's germline CDR1 is DFQATT and CDR2 SNEGSKA (reference sequence). The CDR3 protein is CSARELAGGHEQFF. The CDR3 DNA follows: TGCAGTGCTAGAGAACTAGCGGGAGGCCATGAGCAGTTCTTC.

This clonotype was detected a few times. This chain's CDR3 is CASRSTGGYTF. The CDR3 bases are TGTGCCAGCAGAAGTACGGGCGGCTACACCTTC. The chain couples TRBV7-9 to TRBJ1-2; D remains unclear. V lost 6 bases and J 8 bases, leaving 10 bases between the germline ends. Germline V gives CDR1 SEHNR, CDR2 FQNEAQ (reference sequence). The CDR3 loop spans 11 amino acids.

The chain combines TRBV19 with TRBJ1-2; D is uncertain. V shed 3 bases and J shed 2 bases, with 13 bases lying between them. There are 15 residues in the CDR3. CDR1 is LNHDA and CDR2 is SQIVND in the germline V gene (reference sequence). CDR3 sequence reads: CASSISRPDNYGYTF. CDR3 coding DNA: TGTGCCAGTAGTATCTCCAGACCGGACAACTATGGCTACACCTTC. Together with reference TRBV19 and TRBJ1-2, the CDR3 gives the full variable domain: DGGITQSPKYLFRKEGQNVTLSCEQNLNHDAMYWYRQDPGQGLRLIYYSQIVNDFQKGDIAEGYSVSREKKESFPLTVTSAQKNPTAFYLCASSISRPDNYGYTFGSGTRLTVV.

This chain uses TRBV18 with TRBJ1-2; possible D gene TRBD1, 5 bases. The germline V and J ends were trimmed by 3 bases and 3 bases, with 11 bases remaining between them. Germline-derived CDR1 and CDR2 are KGHSH and LQKENI. The CDR3 runs to 14 residues. The CDR3 nucleotides are TGTGCCAGCTCACCGAGCGAACAGGACTATGGCTACACCTTC. Encoded protein: CASSPSEQDYGYTF.

The CDR3 DNA follows: TGTGCCAGCAGCTTAGGGGCCGCCCGAACAGATACGCAGTATTTT. It is translated as CASSLGAARTDTQYF. The chain is built from TRBV7-9 and TRBJ2-3; D gene unclear. CDR3 length equals 15 residues. Germline CDR1 and CDR2: SEHNR and FQNEAQ (reference sequence). With 1 base removed from V and 3 bases from J, the gap between germline ends came to 11 bases.